This T cell receptor (beta chain) was retrieved from a study of cytomegalovirus exposure and HLA in healthy donors. Both 60 Vbeta primers and 13 Jbeta primers went into the PCR. Using immunoSEQ multiplex PCR, the repertoire was profiled, and TCRdb retains in-frame clones only, with some absent. The sample holds 200,000 or so clones, about 80% seen once. Overall study findings and caveats: Sequencing probably produced one cluster of sequence variants that were highly shared.

This clone was counted a single time. Its antigen is currently unknown. Material: PBMCs. The clonotype comes from a woman aged 18 to 35 in good health and CMV-seropositive.

The CDR3, as DNA: TGTGCCAGCAGCTTATCCCCCAGTCAATTCGGCTACACCTTC. Translated, it gives CASSLSPSQFGYTF. The rearrangement joins TRBV7-2 to TRBJ1-2, with D unclear. Germline CDR1 SGHTA, CDR2 FQGNSA. Trimming removed 2 bases at V and 8 bases at J, with 15 bases between. The CDR3 is made up of 14 amino acids.